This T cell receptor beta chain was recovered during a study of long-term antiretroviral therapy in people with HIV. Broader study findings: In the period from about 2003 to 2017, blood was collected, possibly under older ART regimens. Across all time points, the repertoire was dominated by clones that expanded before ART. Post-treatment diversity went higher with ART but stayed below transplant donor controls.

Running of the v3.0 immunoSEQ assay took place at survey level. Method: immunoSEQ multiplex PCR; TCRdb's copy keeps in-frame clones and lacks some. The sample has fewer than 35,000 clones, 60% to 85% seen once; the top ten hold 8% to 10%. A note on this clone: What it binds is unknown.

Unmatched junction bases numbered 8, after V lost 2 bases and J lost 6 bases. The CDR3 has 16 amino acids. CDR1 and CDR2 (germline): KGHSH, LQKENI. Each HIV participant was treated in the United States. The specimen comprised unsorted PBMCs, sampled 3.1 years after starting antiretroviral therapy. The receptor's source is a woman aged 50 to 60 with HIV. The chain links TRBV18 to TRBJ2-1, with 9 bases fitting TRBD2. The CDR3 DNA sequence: TGTGCCAGCTCACCAGAGGAGCGGGGGGCAGGCAATGAGCAGTTCTTC. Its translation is CASSPEERGAGNEQFF.